This T cell receptor (beta chain) was sequenced during a study of cytomegalovirus exposure and HLA in healthy donors. For the study at large: Researchers previously reported finding fewer than 140 million unique TCR beta sequences from 170 million or so T cells. Study conclusions and caveats: Later work found that TCR association rates differed between HLA loci; DRB1 had the most and HLA-C the fewest.

A multiplex PCR was run with 60 Vbeta primers and 13 Jbeta primers. Clones were sequenced by immunoSEQ multiplex PCR, and TCRdb holds only the in-frame ones, with some missing. The table lists around 170,000 clones, 60% to 80% of them singletons. The CDR3 totals 14 residues. Trimming left V 6 bases short and J 0 bases short, with 9 bases between. Germline V gene data show CDR1 as SNHLY and CDR2 as FYNNEI. On this clone: Antigen: not known.

The chain joins TRBV2 to TRBJ2-4; a weak D match, TRBD1 (5 bases). Sequenced material: PBMCs. The clonotype comes from a male donor in good health and CMV-seronegative. Written as DNA, the CDR3 is TGTGCCAGCAGGAGACAGATAGCCAAAAACATTCAGTACTTC. This encodes CASRRQIAKNIQYF.